This T cell receptor (beta chain) was captured by sequencing in a study of T cells in Graves' hyperthyroidism and ophthalmopathy. This clonotype appeared many times. The antigen is not known. From 9 to 10 ml of fresh peripheral blood, PBMCs were isolated. Amplified regions were TCR beta CDR3 sequences from RNA transcripts. An initial round of RT-PCR targeting the TCR CDR3 relied on the HTBI primer set. From the multiplex PCR reads, TCRdb called clonotypes with MiXCR, one entry per CDR3 protein. The sample consists of around 260,000 distinct CDR3 sequences, about 25% of them appearing once. V lost 8 bases to trimming and J lost 0 bases; unmatched junction nucleotides: 6. The CDR3 sequence is 13 residues long. Germline CDR1 reads DFQATT; CDR2 reads SNEGSKA (reference sequence). Whole-study results and caveats: With a median lead of around 6.7 months before onset, the model predicted ophthalmopathy.

The chain uses TRBV20-1 and TRBJ2-7; 8 bases are shared with TRBD2. What was sequenced was blood. This TCR came from a man aged 35-49 years with Graves' hyperthyroidism that later progressed to Graves' ophthalmopathy. CDR3 amino acids: CSCSGASSYEQYF. CDR3 nucleotide sequence: TGCAGTTGTAGCGGGGCAAGCTCCTACGAGCAGTACTTC.